This T cell receptor (beta chain) originates from a study of Ad26.COV2.S vaccination and SARS-CoV-2 variants. Study observations and caveats: Substantial response breadth was reportedly seen for spike-specific CD8+ and CD4+ T cells after vaccination.

With respect to this clone: Its antigen remains unidentified.

Treatment meaning: around 19 received Ad26.COV2.S at low or high dose, single or two shots; 5 received placebo; per-sample allocation not given. The study sampled participants on day 63 after the first vaccine or placebo injection. TCRdb's copy holds only in-frame clones and misses some; the assay was immunoSEQ multiplex PCR. The table includes more than 350,000 clones, approximately 90% detected once. Trimming cost V 3 bases and J 5 bases, with 13 bases left between them. The length of the CDR3 is 14 residues. Germline CDR1 and CDR2: MDHEN and SYDVKM. The receptor comes from a person between 18 and 60 years old who received the Ad26.COV2.S COVID-19 vaccine or a placebo. The material was peripheral blood, obtained in a trial of Ad26.COV2.S vaccine versus placebo. The V gene is TRBV28, the J gene TRBJ2-5, with D perhaps TRBD1 or TRBD2 (5 bases each). CDR3 nucleotide sequence: TGTGCCAGCAGTTTTGGGGGAATTGGGGAGACCCAGTACTTC. Encoded protein: CASSFGGIGETQYF.